This T cell receptor beta chain was recovered during a study of cytomegalovirus exposure and HLA in healthy donors. Study conclusions and caveats: For cytomegalovirus status, the classifier reportedly gave diagnoses with high specificity and sensitivity. Overall, under 200 TCR beta chains were annotated as cytomegalovirus-associated. Most of the TCR beta V segments (in an earlier analysis) were productive either about 87% or about 30% of the time.

This clone was detected ten times or more. Antigen unknown. Trimming took 2 bases from V and 4 from J; bases not matched to a gene: 1. The CDR3 has 15 residues. The germline V gene encodes CDR1 MNHNS and CDR2 SASEGT. The PCR ran on 60 Vbeta and 13 Jbeta primers. Clones were sequenced by immunoSEQ multiplex PCR, and TCRdb holds only the in-frame ones, with some missing. Of more than 120,000 clones listed, roughly 80% are singletons. This receptor was taken from a woman aged 25-40 years in good health and CMV-seronegative. The chain links TRBV6-1 to TRBJ2-3; 12 nucleotides match TRBD2. What was sequenced was PBMCs. CDR3 DNA sequence: TGTGCCAGCAGTGAACTAGCGGGGGGGCCAGATACGCAGTATTTT. It specifies CASSELAGGPDTQYF.